This T cell receptor (beta chain) was sequenced for a study of beta chain features in type 1 diabetes. A few counts support this clone. Its antigen is as yet unknown. General study results and limits: All four CD4+ subsets from Type 1 diabetes patients carried moderately but significantly shorter TCRB CDR3s.

This CDR3 spans 13 amino acids. V was clipped by 5 bases and J by 2 bases, with 10 bases between them. CDR1 is SGHTA and CDR2 is FQGNSA in the germline V gene. TCRB transcripts that were expressed got sequenced, as all of the isolated RNA had been reverse transcribed. Sequencing used immunoSEQ multiplex PCR; TCRdb keeps in-frame clones, though not all of them. The top ten hold roughly 0.046% of the sample, which has roughly 500,000 clones, about an eighth seen once. The chain carries TRBV7-2 and TRBJ2-7; D might be TRBD1 (6 bases). Sequencing was carried out using naive CD4+ T cells from blood. The receptor was isolated from a woman aged 18-35 years in good health. The CDR3 protein is CASSTRTAYEQYF. CDR3 sequence (DNA): TGTGCCAGCAGCACCAGGACAGCCTACGAGCAGTACTTC.